What follows are 5 T cell receptor beta chains derived from one specimen sequenced in a study of T cell responses to AZD1222 COVID-19 vaccine. The data were produced by immunoSEQ multiplex PCR, yet TCRdb's version contains in-frame clones alone and is incomplete. The table has 100,000 to 150,000 clones, 90% seen once. Specimen: peripheral blood, collected on day 0 of MenACWY control vaccination. These receptors were obtained from an adult in good health.

This chain links TRBV6-5 with TRBJ2-5; the match to TRBD2 covers 10 bases. The CDR3 runs to 14 residues. The junction had 4 bases not matched to a gene; V was cut back by 5 bases and J by 4 bases. Germline CDR1 MNHEY, CDR2 SVGAGI. The CDR3 region is CASSRTSGVETQYF. The CDR3 bases are TGTGCCAGCAGTCGGACTAGCGGTGTAGAGACCCAGTACTTC.

The chain links TRBV11-2 to TRBJ1-2; D call uncertain. Per the germline V gene, CDR1 is SGHAT and CDR2 is FQNNGV. V lost 1 base and J lost 8, with 5 bases in between. This CDR3 comprises 11 residues. Written as DNA, the CDR3 is TGTGCCAGCAGCTTAGTCTCGGGCTACACCTTC. This translates into CASSLVSGYTF. Full variable domain (missing parts from reference TRBV11-2 and TRBJ1-2): EAGVAQSPRYKIIEKRQSVAFWCNPISGHATLYWYQQILGQGPKLLIQFQNNGVVDDSQLPKDRFSAERLKGVDSTLKIQPAKLEDSAVYLCASSLVSGYTFGSGTRLTVV.

The V call is TRBV15, the J call TRBJ2-2; D is ambiguous. This CDR3 has 12 residues. V shed 8 bases and J shed 5 bases, with 9 bases lying between them. From germline, CDR1 is LNHNV and CDR2 YYDKDF (reference sequence). The CDR3 reads CATSLGTGELFF. The DNA for the CDR3 is TGTGCCACCTCTTTGGGTACCGGGGAGCTGTTTTTT.

The chain couples TRBV27 to TRBJ2-7; tentative D call: TRBD1 (6 bases). Germline lookup yields CDR1 MNHEY and CDR2 SMNVEV (reference sequence). Deletions cut 6 bases from V and 4 bases from J, with 16 bases between. The CDR3 has 14 amino acids. The CDR3 region has the DNA TGTGCCAGCAGATACCGGGACAAACCATACGAGCAGTACTTC. Translated, it gives CASRYRDKPYEQYF.

The genes are TRBV30 and TRBJ2-3; 7 bases are shared with TRBD1. Unmatched junction bases numbered 12, after V lost 3 bases and J lost 6 bases. This CDR3 contains 15 residues. Looked up from germline, CDR1 is GTSNPN and CDR2 is SVGIG (reference sequence). CDR3 nucleotide sequence: TGTGCCTGGAGCGAGGGACAGCGTCTCAAGGATACGCAGTATTTT. Translating gives CAWSEGQRLKDTQYF. The variable domain in full, completed from reference TRBV30 and TRBJ2-3, reads SQTIHQWPATLVQPVGSPLSLECTVEGTSNPNLYWYRQAAGRGLQLLFYSVGIGQISSEVPQNLSASRPQDRQFILSSKKLLLSDSGFYLCAWSEGQRLKDTQYFGPGTRLTVL.